The 9 T cell receptor beta chains given below trace back to one sample, sequenced in a study of a mutant IDH1 vaccine in newly diagnosed glioma. Described time point: baseline, week 1 (first vaccination visit). Specified treatment: pre-vaccination baseline after standard-of-care therapy. This table comes from immunoSEQ multiplex PCR, and its TCRdb copy is limited to in-frame clones, with some not included. This table has 45,000 to 70,000 clones, about 91% appearing once. The sequencing used PBMCs, collected from a glioma patient treated with radiotherapy, temozolomide or both. Receptor source: a man aged 50 to 59 with glioma.

This chain connects TRBV2 to TRBJ2-7; TRBD1 matches at 9 bases. V lost 6 bases, J lost 2 bases, and 14 bases stayed unmatched. CDR1 is SNHLY, CDR2 FYNNEI, per germline. The CDR3 covers 17 residues. The DNA of the CDR3 is TGTGCCAGCAGGGCCCCCCCCGGACAGGGGAACCCCTACGAGCAGTACTTC. Protein sequence: CASRAPPGQGNPYEQYF.

V usage is TRBV30 and J usage is TRBJ2-3; D unresolved. V lost 2 bases, J lost 8 bases, and 11 bases lay in between. The germline V gene has CDR1 GTSNPN and CDR2 SVGIG (reference sequence). CDR3 size: 12 residues. The CDR3 loop is CAWSQVASTQYF. In DNA, the CDR3 is TGTGCCTGGAGTCAGGTGGCTTCTACGCAGTATTTT.

The rearrangement links TRBV18 to TRBJ1-2; D ambiguous. Germline CDR1 is KGHSH and CDR2 is LQKENI. V lost 3 bases, J lost 2 bases, and 4 bases lay in between. This CDR3 region has 12 residues. CDR3 sequence: CASSPRNYGYTF. As DNA, the CDR3 is TGTGCCAGCTCACCGCGGAACTATGGCTACACCTTC.

CDR3 sequence (DNA): TGCGCCAGCAGCTGGTCGAGCGGGGGGGCCTCAAATACGCAGTATTTT. Its protein is CASSWSSGGASNTQYF. The rearrangement joins TRBV5-1 to TRBJ2-3; 10 positions agree with TRBD2. Germline V CDR1 and CDR2: SGHRS, YFSETQ. After removal of 3 bases from V and 7 bases from J, the junction contained 11 bases not matched to a gene. The CDR3 is 16 amino acids.

The CDR3 reads CASSQETQGETQYF. The CDR3 region has the DNA TGCGCCAGCAGCCAAGAAACCCAGGGGGAGACCCAGTACTTC. The chain couples TRBV4-3 to TRBJ2-5; D possibly corresponds to TRBD1 (6 bases). The germline CDR1 and CDR2 sequences are LGHNA and YSLEER. The V end lost 0 bases, the J end lost 5 bases, and 10 bases lay between the germline ends. CDR3 length: 14 residues.

The chain recombines TRBV6-5 with TRBJ2-2, with D possibly called TRBD1 or TRBD2 (5 bases each). Germline CDR1 MNHEY, CDR2 SVGAGI. This CDR3 region has 16 residues. Trimming took off 2 bases at V and 0 bases at J, with 10 bases between the two ends. The CDR3 here is CASSYEGTPNTGELFF. Here the CDR3 DNA reads TGTGCCAGCAGTTACGAGGGGACCCCGAACACCGGGGAGCTGTTTTTT.

The gene calls are TRBV9 and TRBJ2-7; TRBD1 matches 8 bases. Germline V gives CDR1 SGDLS, CDR2 YYNGEE. With 3 bases clipped from V and 3 bases from J, the junction kept 5 bases outside the gene matches. The CDR3 runs to 14 residues. In nucleotides, the CDR3 is TGTGCCAGCAGCGGGGGACAGGCGGTCTACGAGCAGTACTTC. Translation gives CASSGGQAVYEQYF.

This chain's CDR3 is CATSRDLGANEQFF. The CDR3 DNA is TGTGCCACCAGCAGAGATCTGGGGGCCAATGAGCAGTTCTTC. The J gene is TRBJ2-1, the V gene TRBV15; D might be TRBD1 (6 bases). V lost 0 bases, J lost 6 bases, and 9 bases lay in between. Looked up from germline, CDR1 is LNHNV and CDR2 is YYDKDF (reference sequence). This CDR3 is built from 14 residues.

This chain links TRBV5-6 with TRBJ1-2; D is unresolved. The CDR3 has 11 amino acids. Germline V gives CDR1 SGHDT, CDR2 YYEEEE. V was pared by 7 bases and J by 4 bases, with 8 bases between. CDR3 protein: CASHRGYGYTF. As DNA, the CDR3 is TGTGCCAGCCATCGGGGCTATGGCTACACCTTC. Drawing the rest from reference TRBV5-6 and TRBJ1-2, the complete variable domain is DAGVTQSPTHLIKTRGQQVTLRCSPKSGHDTVSWYQQALGQGPQFIFQYYEEEERQRGNFPDRFSGHQFPNYSSELNVNALLLGDSALYLCASHRGYGYTFGSGTRLTVV.